This T cell receptor (beta chain) was retrieved from a study of blood T cell repertoires in COVID-19. Background on the study: COVID-19 samples collected from the United States, Italy and Spain covered acute and convalescent phases. Nucleic acid was either cDNA or gDNA, and it came from T cells, B-cell-depleted T cells, or PBMCs.

Using immunoSEQ multiplex PCR, the repertoire was profiled, and TCRdb retains in-frame clones only, with some absent. The table lists around 150,000 clones, more than 80% of them singletons. The CDR3 loop spans 15 amino acids. CDR1 SGHRS and CDR2 YFSETQ come from the germline V gene. V shed 4 bases and J shed 3 bases, with 16 bases lying between them. The TCR sequence derives from a human donor in a cohort sampled during active COVID-19. The chain is built from TRBV5-1 and TRBJ1-1; D may be TRBD1 (5 bases). Sequencing input: peripheral blood. In nucleotides, the CDR3 is TGCGCCAGCAGCATAGGACACTTGCAGGACACTGAAGCTTTCTTT. It translates to CASSIGHLQDTEAFF.